Included here is one TCR beta chain sequence, with context. The ends were cut back, 0 bases at V and 0 bases at J, with 17 bases in the middle. The CDR3 loop spans 18 amino acids. From germline, CDR1 is LGHNA and CDR2 YNFKEQ. The data were taken from a study of technical replicates of blood from a few donors. Some clones are missing from TCRdb's copy, which holds only in-frame ones; the method was immunoSEQ multiplex PCR. This repertoire shows 60,000 to 80,000 clones, approximately 91% found once; its top ten account for over 3.5%. Sequencing input: PBMCs. J is TRBJ1-1 and V is TRBV4-2; tentatively, D is TRBD1 (5 bases). The origin of this receptor is a human donor in good health. Some clones in this sample may be carry-over from other donors' samples. The CDR3 reads CASSQEPRRTLMNTEAFF. CDR3 coding DNA: TGTGCCAGCAGCCAAGAACCCCGTAGGACACTGATGAACACTGAAGCTTTCTTT.